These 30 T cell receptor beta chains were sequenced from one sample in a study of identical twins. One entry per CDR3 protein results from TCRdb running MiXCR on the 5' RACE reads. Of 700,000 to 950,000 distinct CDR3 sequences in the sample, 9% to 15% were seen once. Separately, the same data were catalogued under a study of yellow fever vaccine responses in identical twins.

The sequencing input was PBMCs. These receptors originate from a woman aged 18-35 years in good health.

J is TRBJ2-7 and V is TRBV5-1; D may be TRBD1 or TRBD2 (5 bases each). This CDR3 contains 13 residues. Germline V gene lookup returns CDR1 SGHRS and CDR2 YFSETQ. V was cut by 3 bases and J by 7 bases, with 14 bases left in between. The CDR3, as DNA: TGCGCCAGCAGCTCGGGACCAGGCTTGGAGCAGTACTTC. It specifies CASSSGPGLEQYF.

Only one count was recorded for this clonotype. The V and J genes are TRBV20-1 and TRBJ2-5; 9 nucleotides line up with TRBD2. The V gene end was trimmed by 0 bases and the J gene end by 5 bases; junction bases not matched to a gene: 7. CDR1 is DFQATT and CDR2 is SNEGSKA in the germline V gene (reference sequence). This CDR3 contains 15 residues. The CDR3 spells CSARDGGGARETQYF. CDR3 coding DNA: TGCAGTGCTAGAGATGGCGGGGGGGCGCGGGAGACCCAGTACTTC.

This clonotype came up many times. CDR3 protein: CSVGLAVNTGELFF. DNA for the CDR3: TGCAGCGTCGGACTAGCGGTTAACACCGGGGAGCTGTTTTTT. The rearrangement links TRBV29-1 to TRBJ2-2; TRBD2 agrees at 10 bases. The J segment lost 2 bases and the V segment lost 6 bases, leaving 3 bases of the junction unmatched. This CDR3 contains 14 residues. Germline loops: CDR1 SQVTM, CDR2 ANQGSEA.

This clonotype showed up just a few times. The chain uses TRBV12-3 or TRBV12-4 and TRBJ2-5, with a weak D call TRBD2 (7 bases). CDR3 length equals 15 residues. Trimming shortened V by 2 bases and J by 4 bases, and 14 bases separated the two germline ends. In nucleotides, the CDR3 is TGTGCCAGCAGTTTAAAGGGGGGCGGGAGAGAGACCCAGTACTTC. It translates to CASSLKGGGRETQYF.

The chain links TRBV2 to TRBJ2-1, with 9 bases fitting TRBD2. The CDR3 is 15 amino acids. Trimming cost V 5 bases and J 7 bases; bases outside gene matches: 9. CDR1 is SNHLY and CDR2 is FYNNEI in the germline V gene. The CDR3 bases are TGTGCCAGCAGTACGGGGCGGGGGGGTTGGAATGAGCAGTTCTTC. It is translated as CASSTGRGGWNEQFF.

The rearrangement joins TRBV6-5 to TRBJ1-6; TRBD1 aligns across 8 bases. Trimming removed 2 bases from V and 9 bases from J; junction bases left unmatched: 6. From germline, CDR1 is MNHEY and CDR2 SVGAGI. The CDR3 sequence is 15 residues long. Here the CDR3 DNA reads TGTGCCAGCAGTTACCTGGGACAGGTTCGTTCACCCCTCCACTTT. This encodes CASSYLGQVRSPLHF.

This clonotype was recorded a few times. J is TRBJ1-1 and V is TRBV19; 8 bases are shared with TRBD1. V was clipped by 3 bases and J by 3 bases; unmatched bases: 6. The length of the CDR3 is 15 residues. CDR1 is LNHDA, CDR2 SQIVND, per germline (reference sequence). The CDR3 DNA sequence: TGTGCCAGTAGTATCCACAGGGGGATGGACACTGAAGCTTTCTTT. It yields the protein CASSIHRGMDTEAFF.

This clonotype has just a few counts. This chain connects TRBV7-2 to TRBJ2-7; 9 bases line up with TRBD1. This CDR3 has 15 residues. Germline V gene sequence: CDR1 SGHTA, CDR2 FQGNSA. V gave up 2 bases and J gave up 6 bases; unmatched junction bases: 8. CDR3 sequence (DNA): TGTGCCAGCAGCTTAACATCGGGACAGGGCGGCGAGCAGTACTTC. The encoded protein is CASSLTSGQGGEQYF.

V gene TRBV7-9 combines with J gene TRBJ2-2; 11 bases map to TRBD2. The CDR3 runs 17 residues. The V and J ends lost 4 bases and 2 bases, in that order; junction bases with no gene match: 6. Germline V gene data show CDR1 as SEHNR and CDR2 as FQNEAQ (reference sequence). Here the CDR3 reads CASSSSGLAGNTGELFF. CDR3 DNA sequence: TGTGCCAGCAGCTCCTCTGGACTAGCGGGTAACACCGGGGAGCTGTTTTTT.

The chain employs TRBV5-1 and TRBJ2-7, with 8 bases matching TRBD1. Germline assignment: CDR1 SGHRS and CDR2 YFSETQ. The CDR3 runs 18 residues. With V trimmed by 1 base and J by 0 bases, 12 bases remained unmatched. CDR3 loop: CASSLRSYDRGSSYEQYF. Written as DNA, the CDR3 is TGCGCCAGCAGCTTGCGTTCCTATGACAGGGGATCCTCCTACGAGCAGTACTTC.

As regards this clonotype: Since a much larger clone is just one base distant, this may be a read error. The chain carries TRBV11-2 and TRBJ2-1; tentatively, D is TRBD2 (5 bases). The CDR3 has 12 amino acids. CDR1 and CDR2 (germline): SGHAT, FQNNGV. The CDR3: CASSLRRDEQLF. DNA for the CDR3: TGTGCCAGCAGCTTAAGACGGGATGAGCAGCTCTTC.

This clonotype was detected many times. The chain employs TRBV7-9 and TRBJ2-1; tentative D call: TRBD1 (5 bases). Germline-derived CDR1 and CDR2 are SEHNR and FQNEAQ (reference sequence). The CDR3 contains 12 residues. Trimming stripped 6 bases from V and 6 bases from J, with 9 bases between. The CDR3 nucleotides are TGTGCCAGCAGGGGGCCGGGCAATGAGCAGTTCTTC. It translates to CASRGPGNEQFF.

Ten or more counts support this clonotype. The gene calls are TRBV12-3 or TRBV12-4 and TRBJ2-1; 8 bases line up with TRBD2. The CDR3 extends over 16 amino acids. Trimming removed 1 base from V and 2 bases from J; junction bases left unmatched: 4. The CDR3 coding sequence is TGTGCCAGCAGTTTAGGTAGCGGGGCCCCCTACAATGAGCAGTTCTTC. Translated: CASSLGSGAPYNEQFF.

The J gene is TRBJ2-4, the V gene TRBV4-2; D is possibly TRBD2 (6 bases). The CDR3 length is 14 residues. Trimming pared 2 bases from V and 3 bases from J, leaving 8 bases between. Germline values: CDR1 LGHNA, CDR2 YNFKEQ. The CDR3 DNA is TGTGCCAGCAGCCAACGGGGAGGCAAAAACATTCAGTACTTC. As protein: CASSQRGGKNIQYF.

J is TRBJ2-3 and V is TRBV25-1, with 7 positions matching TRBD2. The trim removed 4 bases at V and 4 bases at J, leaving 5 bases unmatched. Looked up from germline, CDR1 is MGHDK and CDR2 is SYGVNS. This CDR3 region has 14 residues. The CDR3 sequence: CASSGAGVADTQYF. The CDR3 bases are TGTGCCAGCAGTGGGGCGGGAGTGGCAGATACGCAGTATTTT.

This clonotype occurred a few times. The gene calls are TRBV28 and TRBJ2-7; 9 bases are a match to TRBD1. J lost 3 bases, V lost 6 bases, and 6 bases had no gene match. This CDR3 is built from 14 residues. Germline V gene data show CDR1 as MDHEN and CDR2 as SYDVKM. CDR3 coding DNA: TGTGCCAGCAGGACCGGGACAGGGCGCTACGAGCAGTACGTC. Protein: CASRTGTGRYEQYV.

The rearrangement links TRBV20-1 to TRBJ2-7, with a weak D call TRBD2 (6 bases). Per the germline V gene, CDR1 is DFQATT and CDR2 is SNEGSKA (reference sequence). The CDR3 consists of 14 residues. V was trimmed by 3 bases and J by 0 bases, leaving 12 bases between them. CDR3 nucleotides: TGCAGTGCTAGTCCCGGGACTTACTCCTACGAGCAGTACGTC. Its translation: CSASPGTYSYEQYV.

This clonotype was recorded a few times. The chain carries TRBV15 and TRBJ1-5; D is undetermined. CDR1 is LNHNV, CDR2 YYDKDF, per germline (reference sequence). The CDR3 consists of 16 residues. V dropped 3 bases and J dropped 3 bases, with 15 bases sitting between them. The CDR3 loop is CATSRRPDGYNQPQHF. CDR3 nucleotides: TGTGCCACCAGCAGGCGTCCAGACGGATACAATCAGCCCCAGCATTTT.

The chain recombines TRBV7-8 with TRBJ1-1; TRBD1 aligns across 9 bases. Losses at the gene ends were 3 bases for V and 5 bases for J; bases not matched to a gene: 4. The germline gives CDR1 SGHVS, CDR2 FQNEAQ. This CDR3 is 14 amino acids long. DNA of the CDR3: TGTGCCAGCAGCTTCACAGGGGGCACAACTGAAGCTTTCTTT. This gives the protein CASSFTGGTTEAFF.

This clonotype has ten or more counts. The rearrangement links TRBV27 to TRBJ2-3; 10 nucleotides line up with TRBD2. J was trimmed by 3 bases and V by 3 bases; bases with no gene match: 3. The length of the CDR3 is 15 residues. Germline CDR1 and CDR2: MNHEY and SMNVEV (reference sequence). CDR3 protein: CASSLVSGGTDTQYF. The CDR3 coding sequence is TGTGCCAGCAGTTTGGTTAGCGGGGGGACAGATACGCAGTATTTT.

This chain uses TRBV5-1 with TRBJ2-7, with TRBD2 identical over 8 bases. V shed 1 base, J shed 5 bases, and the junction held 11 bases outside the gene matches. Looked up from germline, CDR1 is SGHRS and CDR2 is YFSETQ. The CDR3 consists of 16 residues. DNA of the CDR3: TGCGCCAGCAGCTTGCCGGGAGGGTCAGCAGTACACGAGCAGTACTTC. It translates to CASSLPGGSAVHEQYF.

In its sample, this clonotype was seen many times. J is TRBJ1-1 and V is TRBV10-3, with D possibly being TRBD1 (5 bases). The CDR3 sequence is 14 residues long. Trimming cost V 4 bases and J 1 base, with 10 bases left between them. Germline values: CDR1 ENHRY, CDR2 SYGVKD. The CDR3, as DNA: TGTGCCATCAGTGTGGGAGGACAGAACACTGAAGCTTTCTTT. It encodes CAISVGGQNTEAFF.

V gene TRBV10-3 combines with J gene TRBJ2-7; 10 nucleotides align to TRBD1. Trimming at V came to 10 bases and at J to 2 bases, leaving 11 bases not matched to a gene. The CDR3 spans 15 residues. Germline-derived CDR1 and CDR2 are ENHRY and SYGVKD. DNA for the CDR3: TGTGCCACCAGGGACCGGACAGGGGGAGCCTACGAGCAGTACGTC. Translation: CATRDRTGGAYEQYV.

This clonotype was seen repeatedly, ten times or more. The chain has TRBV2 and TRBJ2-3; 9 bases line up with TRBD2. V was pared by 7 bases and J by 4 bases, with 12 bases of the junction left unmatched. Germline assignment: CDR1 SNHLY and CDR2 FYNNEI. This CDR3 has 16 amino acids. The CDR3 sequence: CASIQRTSVGADTQYF. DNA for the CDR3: TGTGCCAGCATCCAACGGACTAGCGTAGGTGCAGATACGCAGTATTTT.

The chain's CDR3 is CASSLYWGGELFF. In DNA, the CDR3 is TGTGCCAGCAGCTTATATTGGGGCGGGGAGCTGTTTTTT. The chain carries TRBV7-9 and TRBJ2-2, with D hard to call. The CDR3 totals 13 residues. V was trimmed by 2 bases and J by 7 bases, leaving 8 bases between them. The germline V gene has CDR1 SEHNR and CDR2 FQNEAQ (reference sequence).

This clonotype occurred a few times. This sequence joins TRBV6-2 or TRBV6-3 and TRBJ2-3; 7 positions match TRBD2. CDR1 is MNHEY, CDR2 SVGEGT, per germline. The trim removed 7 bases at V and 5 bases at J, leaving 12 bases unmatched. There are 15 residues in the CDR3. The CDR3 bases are TGTGCCAGCACCAACGGAGGGCTAGCGGAAGATACGCAGTATTTT. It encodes CASTNGGLAEDTQYF.

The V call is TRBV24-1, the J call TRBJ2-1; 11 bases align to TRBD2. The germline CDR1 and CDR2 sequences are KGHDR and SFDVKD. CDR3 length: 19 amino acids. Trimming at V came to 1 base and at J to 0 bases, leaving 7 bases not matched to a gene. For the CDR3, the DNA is TGTGCCACCAGTGATTTCCCTACTAGCGGGAGAAGCTCCTACAATGAGCAGTTCTTC. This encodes CATSDFPTSGRSSYNEQFF.

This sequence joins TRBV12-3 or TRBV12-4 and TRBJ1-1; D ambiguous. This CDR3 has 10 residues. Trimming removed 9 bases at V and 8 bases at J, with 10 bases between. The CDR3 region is CASQRHEAFF. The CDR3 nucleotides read TGTGCCAGTCAGAGACACGAAGCTTTCTTT.

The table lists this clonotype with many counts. CDR3 residues: CASSDWRGSYNEQFF. The CDR3 DNA follows: TGTGCCAGCAGTGACTGGCGGGGTTCCTACAATGAGCAGTTCTTC. The chain has TRBV2 and TRBJ2-1; TRBD2 is a possible D gene (6 bases). Germline-derived CDR1 and CDR2 are SNHLY and FYNNEI. This CDR3 is 15 amino acids long. The V gene lost 3 bases and the J gene lost 1 base, with 10 bases spanning the gap.

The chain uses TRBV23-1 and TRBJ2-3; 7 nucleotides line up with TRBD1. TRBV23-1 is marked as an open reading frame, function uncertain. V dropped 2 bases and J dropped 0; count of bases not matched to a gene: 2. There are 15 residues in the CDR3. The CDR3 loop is CASSQNRGSTDTQYF. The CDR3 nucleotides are TGCGCCAGCAGTCAAAACAGGGGAAGCACAGATACGCAGTATTTT.